These 8 T cell receptor beta chains came from one sample sequenced in a study of blood T cell repertoires in COVID-19. Libraries were prepared by immunoSEQ multiplex PCR; TCRdb keeps only in-frame clonotypes and omits some of them. Of 25,000 to 35,000 clones in the sample, around 89% are singletons; the top ten hold more than 15%. The sample consisted of peripheral blood. These TCRs come from an elderly man with acute or convalescent COVID-19.

This rearrangement joins TRBV28 to TRBJ1-2, with 10 bases matching TRBD1. CDR1 is MDHEN, CDR2 SYDVKM, per germline. The CDR3 has 13 amino acids. Trimming took 6 bases from V and 8 from J; bases not matched to a gene: 6. The CDR3 spells CASREGQGRGYTF. The DNA for the CDR3 is TGTGCCAGCAGGGAGGGACAGGGGCGCGGCTACACCTTC.

The rearrangement joins TRBV18 to TRBJ1-1; TRBD1 matches at 9 bases. CDR1 KGHSH and CDR2 LQKENI come from the germline V gene. J lost 4 bases, V lost 3 bases, and 6 bases had no gene match. The CDR3 contains 15 residues. The CDR3, as DNA: TGTGCCAGCTCACCGGTTAGGGACAGGGTCACTGAAGCTTTCTTT. Amino acid sequence: CASSPVRDRVTEAFF.

This chain joins TRBV20-1 and TRBJ1-1; 9 bases match TRBD1. Germline V CDR1 and CDR2: DFQATT, SNEGSKA (reference sequence). The CDR3 is 11 amino acids. Here the CDR3 reads CKTGGYTEAFF. CDR3 nucleotide sequence: TGCAAAACAGGGGGCTACACTGAAGCTTTCTTT.

The chain is built from TRBV28 and TRBJ2-1; the match to TRBD2 covers 14 bases. Germline values: CDR1 MDHEN, CDR2 SYDVKM. J was trimmed by 0 bases and V by 7 bases; bases with no gene match: 11. This CDR3 region has 19 residues. The CDR3 sequence: CASILGTSGGASSYNEQFF. CDR3 sequence (DNA): TGTGCCAGCATCCTCGGGACTAGCGGGGGCGCGAGCTCCTACAATGAGCAGTTCTTC. The full variable domain, with the rest looked up from reference TRBV28 and TRBJ2-1, is DVKVTQSSRYLVKRTGEKVFLECVQDMDHENMFWYRQDPGLGLRLIYFSYDVKMKEKGDIPEGYSVSREKKERFSLILESASTNQTSMYLCASILGTSGGASSYNEQFFGPGTRLTVL.

The V gene is TRBV3-1 (or the pseudogene TRBV3-2), the J gene TRBJ2-1; 8 bases agree with TRBD2. The J segment lost 0 bases and the V segment lost 2 bases, leaving 18 bases of the junction unmatched. This CDR3 region has 21 residues. The germline V gene has CDR1 LGHDT and CDR2 YNNKEL (reference sequence). The CDR3 loop is CASSQKRRGVSGRSSYNEQFF. CDR3 coding DNA: TGTGCCAGCAGCCAAAAAAGGCGGGGGGTCTCCGGGCGGAGCTCCTACAATGAGCAGTTCTTC.

This chain joins TRBV7-8 and TRBJ2-3; 10 nucleotides align to TRBD2. This CDR3 region has 16 residues. Germline V gene lookup returns CDR1 SGHVS and CDR2 FQNEAQ. V shed 1 base, J shed 2 bases, and the junction held 3 bases outside the gene matches. The CDR3 loop is CASSLVAGGHTDTQYF. Here the CDR3 DNA reads TGTGCCAGCAGCTTAGTAGCGGGGGGCCACACAGATACGCAGTATTTT.

The V call is TRBV5-1, the J call TRBJ2-1, with 11 positions matching TRBD1. This CDR3 has 16 amino acids. Germline V gives CDR1 SGHRS, CDR2 YFSETQ. V shed 5 bases, J shed 1 base, and the junction held 5 bases outside the gene matches. CDR3 coding DNA: TGCGCCAGCAGTTCCGGGACAGGGGGGTCCTACAATGAGCAGTTCTTC. This translates into CASSSGTGGSYNEQFF.

A single count supports this clone. J is TRBJ2-7 and V is TRBV5-6; 7 bases line up with TRBD1. The CDR3 is 13 residues long. Germline V lookup: CDR1 SGHDT, CDR2 YYEEEE. V lost 4 bases and J lost 1; bases outside the gene matches: 2. CDR3 DNA sequence: TGTGCCAGCAGCAGGGGGCCTTCCTACGAGCAGTACTTC. Translating it yields CASSRGPSYEQYF.